Below, 20 T cell receptor beta chains from the same sample are listed, as sequenced in a study of T cells in Graves' hyperthyroidism and ophthalmopathy. Amplification yielded TCR beta CDR3 regions, with RNA transcripts as the source. Using the HTBI primer set, a first-round RT-PCR was run on the TCR CDR3. TCRdb recomputed calls from the multiplex PCR reads with MiXCR, one row per CDR3 protein. This table holds 490,000 or so distinct CDR3 sequences, around 50% found once. Material: peripheral blood or thyroid tissue (not recorded which). The source is an adult woman with Graves' disease, either hyperthyroidism or ophthalmopathy (not recorded which).

Ten or more counts support this clonotype. CDR3 loop: CASSISGTGRYGAFF. The CDR3 DNA reads as TGTGCCAGCAGTATCTCGGGGACAGGGAGGTATGGAGCTTTCTTT. The chain is built from TRBV2 and TRBJ1-1, with 9 positions matching TRBD1. V trimming: 5 bases; J trimming: 10 bases; junction bases outside the gene matches: 14. The CDR3 spans 15 residues. The germline CDR1 and CDR2 sequences are SNHLY and FYNNEI.

This clonotype was recorded at least ten times. The V and J genes are TRBV7-9 and TRBJ1-1, with a weak D call TRBD1 (6 bases). The CDR3 is made up of 15 amino acids. The germline V and J ends were trimmed by 1 base and 8 bases, with 17 bases remaining between them. Germline assignment: CDR1 SEHNR and CDR2 FQNEAQ (reference sequence). The CDR3 protein is CASSLVGGPLREAFF. The CDR3 nucleotides are TGTGCCAGCAGCTTAGTCGGGGGGCCCCTTAGGGAAGCTTTCTTT.

CDR3 protein: CASSLGTGDGEKLFF. Written as DNA, the CDR3 is TGTGCCAGCAGCTTAGGGACAGGGGATGGAGAAAAACTGTTTTTT. The gene calls are TRBV7-9 and TRBJ1-4, with 9 bases identical to TRBD1. J was trimmed by 8 bases and V by 1 base; bases with no gene match: 5. CDR1 is SEHNR and CDR2 is FQNEAQ in the germline V gene (reference sequence). CDR3 length: 15 amino acids.

The V gene is TRBV20-1, the J gene TRBJ1-1; D remains ambiguous. CDR1 is DFQATT and CDR2 is SNEGSKA in the germline V gene (reference sequence). The length of the CDR3 is 12 residues. For the CDR3, the DNA is TGCAGCCTCCCTTTCGGGTCTCCTGAAGCTTTCTTT. The encoded protein is CSLPFGSPEAFF.

The sample holds many counts of this clonotype. V and J are TRBV7-2 and TRBJ2-7; 7 nucleotides align to TRBD2. CDR1 and CDR2 from the germline V gene are SGHTA and FQGNSA. The CDR3 has 14 amino acids. Trimming removed 5 bases from V and 2 bases from J; junction bases left unmatched: 6. Here the CDR3 DNA reads TGTGCCAGCAGCGCGGGACTACTCCCCTACGAGCAGTACTTC. Translating gives CASSAGLLPYEQYF. Complete variable domain (other parts from reference TRBV7-2 and TRBJ2-7): GAGVSQSPSNKVTEKGKDVELRCDPISGHTALYWYRQSLGQGLEFLIYFQGNSAPDKSGLPSDRFSAERTGGSVSTLTIQRTQQEDSAVYLCASSAGLLPYEQYFGPGTRLTVT.

This clonotype occurred many times. V gene TRBV5-1 combines with J gene TRBJ2-5; TRBD2 is a possible D gene (6 bases). CDR3 length equals 15 residues. Germline V gives CDR1 SGHRS, CDR2 YFSETQ. V shed 3 bases and J shed 3 bases, with 15 bases lying between them. Here the CDR3 reads CASSSMGTGEETQYF. CDR3 DNA: TGCGCCAGCAGCTCGATGGGGACGGGAGAAGAGACCCAGTACTTC.

The gene calls are TRBV15 and TRBJ2-5, with D possibly being TRBD2 (7 bases). Trimming cost V 3 bases and J 4 bases, with 12 bases left between them. Per germline, CDR1 LNHNV and CDR2 YYDKDF (reference sequence). The CDR3 covers 14 residues. The CDR3 loop reads CATSSNGGLETQYF. The CDR3 DNA is TGTGCCACCAGCAGTAACGGGGGGCTAGAGACCCAGTACTTC.

The V call is TRBV7-8, the J call TRBJ2-2, with D perhaps matching TRBD1 (5 bases). The V end was cut by 3 bases, the J end by 5 bases, with 10 bases between. Germline assignment: CDR1 SGHVS and CDR2 FQNEAQ. This CDR3 has 14 residues. The DNA for the CDR3 is TGTGCCAGCAGCTTTAAAAGGGGTACCGGGGAGCTGTTTTTT. It specifies CASSFKRGTGELFF. The full variable domain, its missing parts supplied by reference TRBV7-8 and TRBJ2-2, is GAGVSQSPRYKVAKRGQDVALRCDPISGHVSLFWYQQALGQGPEFLTYFQNEAQLDKSGLPSDRFFAERPEGSVSTLKIQRTQQEDSAVYLCASSFKRGTGELFFGEGSRLTVL.

The V gene is TRBV29-1, the J gene TRBJ2-2; the D call may be TRBD1 or TRBD2 (5 bases each). Germline CDR1 reads SQVTM; CDR2 reads ANQGSEA. This CDR3 spans 11 amino acids. V was trimmed by 7 bases and J by 7 bases, leaving 10 bases between them. In nucleotides, the CDR3 is TGCAGCGCCCGGGACCACGGGGAGCTGTTTTTT. Encoded protein: CSARDHGELFF.

The V gene is TRBV7-8, the J gene TRBJ1-2; D call uncertain. V lost 7 bases and J lost 7, with 16 bases in between. Per germline, CDR1 SGHVS and CDR2 FQNEAQ. This CDR3 has 13 residues. The CDR3 nucleotides are TGTGCCAGCACCACCGGGCCCAGTCCTGGCTACACCTTC. Translated: CASTTGPSPGYTF.

This clonotype was seen a single time. The genes are TRBV4-1 and TRBJ2-2; no firm D call. CDR3 size: 15 residues. Per the germline V gene, CDR1 is MGHRA and CDR2 is YSYEKL. The V gene lost 4 bases and the J gene lost 7 bases, with 16 bases spanning the gap. For the CDR3, the DNA is TGCGCCAGCAGCCGAGATAGCCTCGGTAACGGGGAGCTGTTTTTT. This sequence encodes CASSRDSLGNGELFF.

A single count supports this clonotype. The rearrangement links TRBV4-3 to TRBJ1-4; 9 positions match TRBD1. The V and J ends lost 0 bases and 3 bases, in that order; junction bases with no gene match: 11. The CDR3 spans 19 residues. The germline V gene encodes CDR1 LGHNA and CDR2 YSLEER. CDR3 nucleotides: TGCGCCAGCAGCCAAGATCTTATACAGGGGGCGCTCTCTAATGAAAAACTGTTTTTT. It specifies CASSQDLIQGALSNEKLFF.

This clonotype was seen at least ten times. The chain couples TRBV5-1 to TRBJ2-2, with 10 bases that match TRBD1. Germline V gene data show CDR1 as SGHRS and CDR2 as YFSETQ. This CDR3 contains 16 residues. Trimming cost V 3 bases and J 7 bases; bases outside gene matches: 9. The CDR3 nucleotides read TGCGCCAGCAGCTCGGGACAGGGGTTCGGGTACGGGGAGCTGTTTTTT. This translates into CASSSGQGFGYGELFF.

This clonotype was detected only a few times. This rearrangement joins TRBV20-1 to TRBJ1-5; possible D gene TRBD1, 5 bases. V lost 1 base to trimming and J lost 3 bases, with 13 bases between them. Germline CDR1 reads DFQATT; CDR2 reads SNEGSKA (reference sequence). This CDR3 region has 15 residues. CDR3 amino acids: CSARVAGRLNQPQHF. CDR3 DNA sequence: TGCAGTGCTAGAGTCGCGGGACGGCTCAATCAGCCCCAGCATTTT.

This clonotype is a singleton in its sample. The chain employs TRBV7-2 and TRBJ2-7; possibly TRBD1 for D (6 bases). CDR1 is SGHTA and CDR2 is FQGNSA in the germline V gene. The CDR3 is 15 residues long. V shed 4 bases and J shed 3 bases, with 16 bases lying between them. This chain's CDR3 is CASSSGQSYGYEQYF. CDR3 bases: TGTGCCAGCAGCTCCGGACAGAGCTATGGCTACGAGCAGTACTTC.

In DNA, the CDR3 is TGTGCCAGCAGCTTCCGGCAGTACTTC. This translates into CASSFRQYF. The V and J genes are TRBV7-8 and TRBJ2-5; D unresolved. CDR3 length: 9 amino acids. Between the trimmed V and J ends, which lost 3 bases and 11 bases, there was a span of 4 bases. CDR1 and CDR2 (germline): SGHVS, FQNEAQ.

This clonotype was seen a few times. V usage is TRBV7-9 and J usage is TRBJ1-4; weak D call: TRBD1 (5 bases). The V end was cut by 5 bases, the J end by 6 bases, with 16 bases between. The CDR3 totals 15 residues. Germline CDR1 is SEHNR and CDR2 is FQNEAQ (reference sequence). DNA for the CDR3: TGTGCCAGCAGCCACCGGGACGGACTCCATGAAAAACTGTTTTTT. Its translation: CASSHRDGLHEKLFF.

This clonotype was seen a handful of times. The chain combines TRBV12-3 or TRBV12-4 with TRBJ1-2; D perhaps matches TRBD1 (5 bases). The CDR3 sequence is 14 residues long. V shed 3 bases and J shed 4 bases, with 12 bases lying between them. The CDR3 DNA sequence: TGTGCCAGCAGTTTTGGGGCAGGGTTCTATGGCTACACCTTC. It yields the protein CASSFGAGFYGYTF.

V usage is TRBV20-1 and J usage is TRBJ2-7; 7 bases are a match to TRBD2. Germline loops: CDR1 DFQATT, CDR2 SNEGSKA (reference sequence). V was clipped by 0 bases and J by 3 bases; unmatched bases: 8. The CDR3 covers 15 residues. CDR3 protein: CSARDVGGWNYEQYF. The CDR3 DNA reads TGCAGTGCTAGAGATGTGGGAGGGTGGAACTACGAGCAGTACTTC.

V and J are TRBV7-9 and TRBJ2-7; 9 bases map to TRBD1. Germline values: CDR1 SEHNR, CDR2 FQNEAQ (reference sequence). The J segment lost 6 bases and the V segment lost 1 base, leaving 4 bases of the junction unmatched. This CDR3 is 14 amino acids long. As DNA, the CDR3 is TGTGCCAGCAGCTTAGGGACAGGGGAATTCGAGCAGTACTTC. Translation: CASSLGTGEFEQYF.